This TCR beta chain was captured by sequencing in a study of response to subunit inactivated influenza vaccine. One entry per CDR3 protein, called by TCRdb with MiXCR from the RT-PCR reads. Found here are some 540,000 distinct CDR3 sequences, under 30% of them singletons; the top ten hold around 2.8%. CDR1 is MNHNS and CDR2 is SASEGT in the germline V gene. The CDR3 contains 12 residues. The V gene lost 6 bases and the J gene lost 10 bases, with 13 bases spanning the gap. This sample was shared with a second study, whose subject was T cells expressing NK-cell markers. That source adds: Researchers built TCR beta cDNA using 5'RACE template switching with UMIs. In sorted CD3+CD56+NKG2C+, CD3+CD56+NKG2C- and CD3+CD56-NKG2C+ T cells, TCR beta repertoires were obtained. Seven of the eight sequenced donors were HCMV-seropositive; one was seronegative. As a fraction of CD8+ T cells, dominant NKG2C+ clonotypes reached about 1.0-8% in six donors. One observes that, in several donors, these clonotypes were also the leading ones within the CD3+CD56-NKG2C+ fraction.

The chain joins TRBV6-1 to TRBJ2-1; possible D gene TRBD2, 6 bases. This receptor was identified in a man aged 45-65 years who received an inactivated influenza vaccine. Sequences were derived from CD4+ T cells sorted from PBMCs, sampled roughly 12 days after vaccination. The CDR3 spells CASRAAEGEQFF. In DNA, the CDR3 is TGTGCCAGCAGGGCCGCGGAGGGGGAGCAGTTCTTC.